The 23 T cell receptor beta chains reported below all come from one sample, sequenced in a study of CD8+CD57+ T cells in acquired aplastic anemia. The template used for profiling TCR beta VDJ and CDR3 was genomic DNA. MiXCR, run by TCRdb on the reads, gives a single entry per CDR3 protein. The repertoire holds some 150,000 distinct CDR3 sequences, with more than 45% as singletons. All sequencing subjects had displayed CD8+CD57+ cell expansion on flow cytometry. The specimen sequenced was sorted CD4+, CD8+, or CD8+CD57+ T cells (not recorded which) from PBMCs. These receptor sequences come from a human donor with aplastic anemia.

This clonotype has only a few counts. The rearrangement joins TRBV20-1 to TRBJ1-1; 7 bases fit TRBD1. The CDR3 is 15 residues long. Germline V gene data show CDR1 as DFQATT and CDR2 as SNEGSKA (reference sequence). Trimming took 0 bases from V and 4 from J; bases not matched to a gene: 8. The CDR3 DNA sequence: TGCAGTGCTAGAGACCCGGACAGGACCGGCACTGAAGCTTTCTTT. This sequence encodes CSARDPDRTGTEAFF.

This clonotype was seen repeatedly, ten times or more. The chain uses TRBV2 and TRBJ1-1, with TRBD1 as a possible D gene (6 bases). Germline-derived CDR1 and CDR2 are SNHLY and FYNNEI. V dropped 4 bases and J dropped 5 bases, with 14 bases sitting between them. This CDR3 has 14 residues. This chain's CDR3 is CASSGIQGGTEAFF. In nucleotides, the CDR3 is TGTGCCAGCAGTGGGATACAGGGAGGGACTGAAGCTTTCTTT.

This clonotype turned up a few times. CDR3 nucleotides: TGTGCCACCCGACTAGCGGGAGGGGGCTACGAGCAGTACTTC. Translated: CATRLAGGGYEQYF. The gene calls are TRBV15 and TRBJ2-7; 14 bases fit TRBD2. The V segment lost 8 bases and the J segment 3 bases; nucleotides outside the gene matches: 3. The CDR3 length is 14 residues. Germline V gives CDR1 LNHNV, CDR2 YYDKDF (reference sequence).

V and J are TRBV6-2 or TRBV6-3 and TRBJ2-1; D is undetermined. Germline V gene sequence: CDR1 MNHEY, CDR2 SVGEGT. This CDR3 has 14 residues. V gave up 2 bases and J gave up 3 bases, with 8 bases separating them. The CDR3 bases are TGTGCCAGCAGTTACGTGGGGTACTACAATGAGCAGTTCTTC. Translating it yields CASSYVGYYNEQFF.

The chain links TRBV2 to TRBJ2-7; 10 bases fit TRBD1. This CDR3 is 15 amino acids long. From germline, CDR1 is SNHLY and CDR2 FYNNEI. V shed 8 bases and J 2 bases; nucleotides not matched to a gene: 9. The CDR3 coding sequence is TGTGCCAGCCAGCCGGGACAGGGGATTGCCTACGAGCAGTACTTC. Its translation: CASQPGQGIAYEQYF.

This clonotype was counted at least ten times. The CDR3 coding sequence is TGTGCCAGCAGTCGGGACCGATCCTTCGGCTACACCTTC. It translates to CASSRDRSFGYTF. This chain links TRBV2 with TRBJ1-2, with D perhaps matching TRBD1 (5 bases). Germline V gene lookup returns CDR1 SNHLY and CDR2 FYNNEI. Trimming shortened V by 5 bases and J by 8 bases, and 15 bases separated the two germline ends. The CDR3 runs 13 residues.

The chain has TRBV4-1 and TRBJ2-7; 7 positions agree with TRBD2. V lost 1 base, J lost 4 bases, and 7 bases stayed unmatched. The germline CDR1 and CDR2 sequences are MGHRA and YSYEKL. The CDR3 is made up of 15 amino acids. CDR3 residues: CASSQGGGREYEQYF. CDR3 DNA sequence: TGCGCCAGCAGCCAAGGGGGAGGGCGGGAATACGAGCAGTACTTC.

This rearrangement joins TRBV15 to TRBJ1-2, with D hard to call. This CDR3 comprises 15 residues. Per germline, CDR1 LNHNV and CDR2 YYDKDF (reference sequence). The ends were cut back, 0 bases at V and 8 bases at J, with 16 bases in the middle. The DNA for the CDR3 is TGTGCCACCAGCAGAGATGAGCCAAGGCAAGGAGGCTACACCTTC. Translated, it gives CATSRDEPRQGGYTF. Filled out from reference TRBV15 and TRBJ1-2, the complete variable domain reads DAMVIQNPRYQVTQFGKPVTLSCSQTLNHNVMYWYQQKSSQAPKLLFHYYDKDFNNEADTPDNFQSRRPNTSFCFLDIRSPGLGDTAMYLCATSRDEPRQGGYTFGSGTRLTVV.

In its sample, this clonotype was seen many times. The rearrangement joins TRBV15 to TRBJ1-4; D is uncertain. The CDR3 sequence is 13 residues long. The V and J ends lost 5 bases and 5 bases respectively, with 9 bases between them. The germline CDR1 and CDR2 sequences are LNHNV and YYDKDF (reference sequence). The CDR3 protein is CATSPRQNEKLFF. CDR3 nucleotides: TGTGCCACCAGCCCCAGGCAAAATGAAAAACTGTTTTTT.

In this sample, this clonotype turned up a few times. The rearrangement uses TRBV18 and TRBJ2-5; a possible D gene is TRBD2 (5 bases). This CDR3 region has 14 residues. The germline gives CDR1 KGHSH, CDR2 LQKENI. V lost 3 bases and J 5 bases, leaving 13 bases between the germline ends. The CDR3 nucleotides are TGTGCCAGCTCACCCCCTAGCTGGAGGGAGACCCAGTACTTC. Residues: CASSPPSWRETQYF.

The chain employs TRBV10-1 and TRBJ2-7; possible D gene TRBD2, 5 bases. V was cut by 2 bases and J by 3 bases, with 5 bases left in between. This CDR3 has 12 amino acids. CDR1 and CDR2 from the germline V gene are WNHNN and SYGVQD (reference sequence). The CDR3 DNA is TGCGCCAGCAGTGAGACTAGCTACGAGCAGTACTTC. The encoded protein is CASSETSYEQYF.

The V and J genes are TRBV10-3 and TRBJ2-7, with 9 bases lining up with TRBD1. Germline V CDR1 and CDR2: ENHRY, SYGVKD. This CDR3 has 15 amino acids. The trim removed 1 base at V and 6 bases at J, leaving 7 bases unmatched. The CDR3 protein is CAISELGQGSFEQYF. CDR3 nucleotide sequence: TGTGCCATCAGTGAGTTGGGACAGGGATCGTTCGAGCAGTACTTC.

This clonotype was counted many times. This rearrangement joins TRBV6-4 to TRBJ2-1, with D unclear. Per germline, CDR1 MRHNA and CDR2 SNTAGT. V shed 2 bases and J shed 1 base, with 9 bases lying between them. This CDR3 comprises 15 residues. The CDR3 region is CASSDGLPSYNEQFF. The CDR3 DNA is TGTGCCAGCAGTGACGGGTTACCATCCTACAATGAGCAGTTCTTC.

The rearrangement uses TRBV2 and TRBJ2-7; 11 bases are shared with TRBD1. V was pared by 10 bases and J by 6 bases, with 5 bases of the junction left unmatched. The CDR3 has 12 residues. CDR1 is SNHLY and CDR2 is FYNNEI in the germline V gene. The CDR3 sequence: CATPGQGGEQYF. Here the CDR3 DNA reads TGTGCCACGCCGGGACAGGGGGGCGAGCAGTACTTC.

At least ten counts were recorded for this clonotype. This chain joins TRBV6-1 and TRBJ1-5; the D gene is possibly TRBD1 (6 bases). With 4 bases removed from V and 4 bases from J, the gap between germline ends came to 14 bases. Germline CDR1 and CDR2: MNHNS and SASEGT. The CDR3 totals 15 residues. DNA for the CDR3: TGTGCCAGCAGTGGAGGCAGGGGACCTAATCAGCCCCAGCATTTT. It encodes CASSGGRGPNQPQHF.

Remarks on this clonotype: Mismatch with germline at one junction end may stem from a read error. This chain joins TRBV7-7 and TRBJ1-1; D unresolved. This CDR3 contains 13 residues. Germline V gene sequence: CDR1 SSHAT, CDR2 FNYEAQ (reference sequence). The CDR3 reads CASSLRANTEAFF. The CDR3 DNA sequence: TGTGCTAGCAGCTTAAGGGCGAACACTGAAGCTTTCTTT.

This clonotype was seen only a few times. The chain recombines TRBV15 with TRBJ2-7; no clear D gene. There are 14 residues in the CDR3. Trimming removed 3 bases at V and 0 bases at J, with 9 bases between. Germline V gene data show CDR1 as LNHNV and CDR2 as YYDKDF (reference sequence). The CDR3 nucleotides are TGTGCCACCAGCAGGAATCCGAGCTCCTACGAGCAGTACTTC. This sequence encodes CATSRNPSSYEQYF.

This chain's CDR3 is CSVGKVAETQYF. CDR3 sequence (DNA): TGCAGCGTTGGCAAGGTCGCGGAGACCCAGTACTTC. The gene calls are TRBV29-1 and TRBJ2-5, with no clear D. Germline CDR1 is SQVTM and CDR2 is ANQGSEA. The CDR3 contains 12 residues. V gave up 4 bases and J gave up 5 bases, with 11 bases separating them. Combining the CDR3 with reference TRBV29-1 and TRBJ2-5 gives the whole variable domain SAVISQKPSRDICQRGTSLTIQCQVDSQVTMMFWYRQQPGQSLTLIATANQGSEATYESGFVIDKFPISRPNLTFSTLTVSNMSPEDSSIYLCSVGKVAETQYFGPGTRLLVL.

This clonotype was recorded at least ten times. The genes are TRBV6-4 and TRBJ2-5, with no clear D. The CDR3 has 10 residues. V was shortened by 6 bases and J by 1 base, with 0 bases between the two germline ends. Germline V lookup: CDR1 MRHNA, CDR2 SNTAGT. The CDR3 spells CASSQETQYF. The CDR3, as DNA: TGTGCCAGCAGCCAAGAGACCCAGTACTTC.

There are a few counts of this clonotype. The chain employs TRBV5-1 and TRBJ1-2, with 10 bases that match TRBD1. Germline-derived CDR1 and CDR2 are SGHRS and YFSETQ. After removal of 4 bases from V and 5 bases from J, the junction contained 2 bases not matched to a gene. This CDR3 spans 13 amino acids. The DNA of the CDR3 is TGCGCCAGCAGCGGGGGACAGGGGTATGGCTACACCTTC. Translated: CASSGGQGYGYTF.

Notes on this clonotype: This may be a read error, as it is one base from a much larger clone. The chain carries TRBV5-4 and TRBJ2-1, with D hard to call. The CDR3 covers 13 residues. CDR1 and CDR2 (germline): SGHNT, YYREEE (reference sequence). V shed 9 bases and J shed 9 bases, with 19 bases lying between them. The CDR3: CATRMVSQAEQFF. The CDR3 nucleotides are TGTGCCACCCGAATGGTGAGTCAGGCTGAGCAGTTCTTC.

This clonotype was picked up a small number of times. The DNA of the CDR3 is TGTGCCAGCAGTCAGGTTGTGGGATCACCCCTCCACTTT. Residues: CASSQVVGSPLHF. The genes are TRBV7-9 and TRBJ1-6; no clear D. Looked up from germline, CDR1 is SEHNR and CDR2 is FQNEAQ (reference sequence). Trimming left V 6 bases short and J 10 bases short, with 13 bases between. The CDR3 length is 13 residues.

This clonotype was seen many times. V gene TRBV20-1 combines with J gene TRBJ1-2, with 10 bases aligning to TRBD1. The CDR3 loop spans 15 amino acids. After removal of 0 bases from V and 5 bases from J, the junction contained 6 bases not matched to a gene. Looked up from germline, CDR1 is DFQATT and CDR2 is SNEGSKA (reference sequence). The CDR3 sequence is CSARDTTGGGYGYTF. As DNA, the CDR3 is TGCAGTGCTAGAGATACGACAGGGGGCGGTTATGGCTACACCTTC.